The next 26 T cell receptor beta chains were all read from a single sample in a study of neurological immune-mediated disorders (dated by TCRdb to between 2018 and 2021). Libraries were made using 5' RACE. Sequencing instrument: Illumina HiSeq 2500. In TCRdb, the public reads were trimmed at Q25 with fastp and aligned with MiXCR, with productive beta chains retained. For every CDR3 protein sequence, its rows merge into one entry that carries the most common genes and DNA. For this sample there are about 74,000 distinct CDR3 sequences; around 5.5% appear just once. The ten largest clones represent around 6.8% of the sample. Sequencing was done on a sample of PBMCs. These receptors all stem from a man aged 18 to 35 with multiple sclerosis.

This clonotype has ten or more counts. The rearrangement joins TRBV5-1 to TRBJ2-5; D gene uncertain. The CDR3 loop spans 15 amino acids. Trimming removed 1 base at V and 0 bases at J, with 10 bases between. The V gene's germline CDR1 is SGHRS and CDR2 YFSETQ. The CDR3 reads CASSLNSAYQETQYF. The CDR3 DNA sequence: TGCGCCAGCAGCTTGAATTCGGCTTACCAAGAGACCCAGTACTTC.

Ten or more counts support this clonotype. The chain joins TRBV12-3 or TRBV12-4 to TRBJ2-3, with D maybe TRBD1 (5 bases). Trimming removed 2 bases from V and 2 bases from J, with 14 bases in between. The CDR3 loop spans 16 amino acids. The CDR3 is CASSLTYRKDTDTQYF. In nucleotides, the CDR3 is TGTGCCAGCAGTTTAACGTACAGGAAAGACACAGATACGCAGTATTTT.

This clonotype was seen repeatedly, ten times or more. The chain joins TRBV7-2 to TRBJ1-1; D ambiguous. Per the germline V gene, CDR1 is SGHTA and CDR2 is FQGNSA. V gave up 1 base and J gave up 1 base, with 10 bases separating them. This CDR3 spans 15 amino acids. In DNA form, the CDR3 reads TGTGCCAGCAGCTTAGAAGTGGGAGAGAACACTGAAGCTTTCTTT. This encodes CASSLEVGENTEAFF.

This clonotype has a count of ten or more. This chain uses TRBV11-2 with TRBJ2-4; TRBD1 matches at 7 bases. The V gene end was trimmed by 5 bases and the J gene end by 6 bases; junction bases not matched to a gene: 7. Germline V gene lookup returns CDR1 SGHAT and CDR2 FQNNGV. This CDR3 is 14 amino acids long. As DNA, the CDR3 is TGTGCCAGCAGCCCTGGCCAGGGGGTAAACATTCAGTACTTC. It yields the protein CASSPGQGVNIQYF. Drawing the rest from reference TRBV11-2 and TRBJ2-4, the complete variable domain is EAGVAQSPRYKIIEKRQSVAFWCNPISGHATLYWYQQILGQGPKLLIQFQNNGVVDDSQLPKDRFSAERLKGVDSTLKIQPAKLEDSAVYLCASSPGQGVNIQYFGAGTRLSVL.

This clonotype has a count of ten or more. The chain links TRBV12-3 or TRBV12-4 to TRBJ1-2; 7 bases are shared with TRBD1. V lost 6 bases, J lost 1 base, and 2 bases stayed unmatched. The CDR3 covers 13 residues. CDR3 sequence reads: CASRGQFNYGYTF. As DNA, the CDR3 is TGTGCCAGCAGGGGACAGTTTAACTATGGCTACACCTTC.

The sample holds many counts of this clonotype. The CDR3 nucleotides are TGCGCCAGCAGCCCGGGACTAGAGGCCGAGCAGTACTTC. Translation gives CASSPGLEAEQYF. The chain recombines TRBV5-1 with TRBJ2-7; 8 bases are shared with TRBD2. Germline V CDR1 and CDR2: SGHRS, YFSETQ. Trimming removed 4 bases from V and 6 bases from J; junction bases left unmatched: 6. The CDR3 has 13 amino acids.

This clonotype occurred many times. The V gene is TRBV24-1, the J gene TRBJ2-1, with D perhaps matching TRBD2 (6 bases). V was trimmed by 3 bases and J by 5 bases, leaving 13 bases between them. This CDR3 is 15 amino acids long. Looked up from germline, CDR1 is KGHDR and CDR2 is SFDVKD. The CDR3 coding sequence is TGTGCCACCAGTGATATACCGGGAGCGAACAATGAGCAGTTCTTC. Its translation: CATSDIPGANNEQFF.

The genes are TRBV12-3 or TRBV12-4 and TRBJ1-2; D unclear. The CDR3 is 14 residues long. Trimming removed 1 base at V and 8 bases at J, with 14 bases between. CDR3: CASSLGGTSNGYTF. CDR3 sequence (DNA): TGTGCCAGCAGTTTAGGCGGAACCAGCAACGGCTACACCTTC.

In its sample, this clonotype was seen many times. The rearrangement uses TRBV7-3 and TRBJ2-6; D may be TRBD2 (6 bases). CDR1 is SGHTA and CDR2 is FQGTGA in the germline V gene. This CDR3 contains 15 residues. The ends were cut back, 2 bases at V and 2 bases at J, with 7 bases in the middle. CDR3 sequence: CASSLGEAGANVLTF. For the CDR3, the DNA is TGTGCCAGCAGCTTAGGGGAGGCTGGGGCCAACGTCCTGACTTTC.

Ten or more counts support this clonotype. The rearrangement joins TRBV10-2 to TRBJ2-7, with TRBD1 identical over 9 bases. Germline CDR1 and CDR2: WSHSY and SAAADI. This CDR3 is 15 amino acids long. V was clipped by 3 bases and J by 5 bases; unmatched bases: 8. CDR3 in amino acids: CASSDLETGGDEQYF. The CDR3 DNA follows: TGCGCCAGCAGTGATCTCGAGACAGGGGGAGACGAGCAGTACTTC.

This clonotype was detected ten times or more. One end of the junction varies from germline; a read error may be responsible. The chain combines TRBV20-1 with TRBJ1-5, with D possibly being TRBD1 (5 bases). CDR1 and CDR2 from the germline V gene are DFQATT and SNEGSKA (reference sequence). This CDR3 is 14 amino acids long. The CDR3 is CSATTNEGSQPQNF. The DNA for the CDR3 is TGCAGTGCTACAACCAACGAGGGGAGTCAGCCCCAGAATTTT.

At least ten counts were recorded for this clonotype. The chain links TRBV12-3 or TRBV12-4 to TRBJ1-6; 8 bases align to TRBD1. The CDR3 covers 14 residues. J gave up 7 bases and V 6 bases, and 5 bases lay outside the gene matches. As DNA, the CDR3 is TGTGCCAGCAGGAGGGGACAGGCGAATTCACCCCTCCACTTT. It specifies CASRRGQANSPLHF.

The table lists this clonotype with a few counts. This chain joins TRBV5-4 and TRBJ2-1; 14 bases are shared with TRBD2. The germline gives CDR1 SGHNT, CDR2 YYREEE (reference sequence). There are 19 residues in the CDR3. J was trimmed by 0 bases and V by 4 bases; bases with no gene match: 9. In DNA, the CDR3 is TGTGCCAGCAGCCCGGGGACTAGCGGGGGTCCGAGCTCCTACAATGAGCAGTTCTTC. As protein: CASSPGTSGGPSSYNEQFF.

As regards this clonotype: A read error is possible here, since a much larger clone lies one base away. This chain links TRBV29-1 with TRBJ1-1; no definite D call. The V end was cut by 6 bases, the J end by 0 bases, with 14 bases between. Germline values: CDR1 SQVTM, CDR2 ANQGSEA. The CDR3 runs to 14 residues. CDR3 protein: CSVPHSRLNTEAFF. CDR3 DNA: TGCAGCGTGCCCCATAGCAGATTGAACACTGAAGCTTTCTTT.

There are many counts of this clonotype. The CDR3 DNA sequence: TGCAGTGCTAGGCCGGGACAGGGGGGCCACGAGCAGTACTTC. This translates into CSARPGQGGHEQYF. The gene calls are TRBV20-1 and TRBJ2-7, with TRBD1 matching 11 bases. The CDR3 contains 14 residues. Trimming at V came to 3 bases and at J to 5 bases, leaving 6 bases not matched to a gene. Germline CDR1 reads DFQATT; CDR2 reads SNEGSKA (reference sequence).

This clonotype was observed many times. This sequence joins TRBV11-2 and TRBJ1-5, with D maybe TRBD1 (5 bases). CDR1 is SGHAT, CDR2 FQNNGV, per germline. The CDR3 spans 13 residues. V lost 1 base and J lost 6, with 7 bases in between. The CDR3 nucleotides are TGTGCCAGCAGCTTAGTCGGGGGTCAGCCCCAGCATTTT. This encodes CASSLVGGQPQHF. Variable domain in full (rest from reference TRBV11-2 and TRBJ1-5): EAGVAQSPRYKIIEKRQSVAFWCNPISGHATLYWYQQILGQGPKLLIQFQNNGVVDDSQLPKDRFSAERLKGVDSTLKIQPAKLEDSAVYLCASSLVGGQPQHFGDGTRLSIL.

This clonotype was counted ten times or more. The CDR3 sequence is CASSLSGSWNEQFF. The CDR3 region has the DNA TGTGCCAGCAGCTTGAGCGGGAGCTGGAATGAGCAGTTCTTC. This rearrangement joins TRBV5-5 to TRBJ2-1; 8 positions agree with TRBD2. Germline V CDR1 and CDR2: SGHKS, YYEKEE (reference sequence). The CDR3 consists of 14 residues. J lost 7 bases, V lost 1 base, and 4 bases had no gene match.

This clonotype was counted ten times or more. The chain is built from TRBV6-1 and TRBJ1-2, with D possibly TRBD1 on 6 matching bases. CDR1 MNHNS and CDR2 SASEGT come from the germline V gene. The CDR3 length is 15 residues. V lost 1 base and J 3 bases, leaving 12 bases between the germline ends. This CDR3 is CASSEVGTLYYGYTF. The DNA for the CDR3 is TGTGCCAGCAGTGAAGTCGGGACACTGTACTATGGCTACACCTTC.

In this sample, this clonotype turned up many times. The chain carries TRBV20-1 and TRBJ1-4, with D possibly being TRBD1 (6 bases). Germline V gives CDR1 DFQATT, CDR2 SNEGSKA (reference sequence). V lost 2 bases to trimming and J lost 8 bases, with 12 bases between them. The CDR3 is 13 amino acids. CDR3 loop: CSARIQGGEKLFF. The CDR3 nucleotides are TGCAGTGCTAGAATACAGGGAGGGGAAAAACTGTTTTTT.

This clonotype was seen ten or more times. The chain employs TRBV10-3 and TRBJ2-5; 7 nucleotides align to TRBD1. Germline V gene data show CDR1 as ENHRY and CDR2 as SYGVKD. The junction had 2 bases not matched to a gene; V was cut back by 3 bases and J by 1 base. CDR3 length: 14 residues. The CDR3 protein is CAISDGQAQETQYF. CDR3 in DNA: TGTGCCATCAGTGACGGACAGGCCCAAGAGACCCAGTACTTC.

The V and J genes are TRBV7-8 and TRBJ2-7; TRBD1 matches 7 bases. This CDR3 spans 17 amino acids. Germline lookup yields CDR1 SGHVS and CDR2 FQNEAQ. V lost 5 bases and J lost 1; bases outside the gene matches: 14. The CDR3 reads CASSPIKTGQKSYEQYF. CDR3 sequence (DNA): TGTGCCAGCAGCCCCATAAAAACGGGACAGAAGTCCTACGAGCAGTACTTC.

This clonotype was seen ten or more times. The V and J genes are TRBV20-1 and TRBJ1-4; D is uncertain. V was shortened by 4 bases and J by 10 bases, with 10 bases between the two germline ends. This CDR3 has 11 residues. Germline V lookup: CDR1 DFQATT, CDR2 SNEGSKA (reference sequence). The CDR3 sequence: CSAIKAGKLFF. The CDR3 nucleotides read TGCAGTGCTATTAAGGCAGGAAAACTGTTTTTT.

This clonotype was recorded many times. CDR3 bases: TGCAGTGCTAGAGATCTGGGCCCAGAGACCCAGTACTTC. Its translation: CSARDLGPETQYF. The chain carries TRBV20-1 and TRBJ2-5; D is undetermined. CDR1 is DFQATT and CDR2 is SNEGSKA in the germline V gene (reference sequence). The CDR3 sequence is 13 residues long. V lost 0 bases and J 4 bases, leaving 9 bases between the germline ends.

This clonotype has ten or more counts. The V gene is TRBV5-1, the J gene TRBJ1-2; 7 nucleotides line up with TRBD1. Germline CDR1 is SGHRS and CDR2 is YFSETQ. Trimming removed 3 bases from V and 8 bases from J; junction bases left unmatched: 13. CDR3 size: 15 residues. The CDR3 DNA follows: TGCGCCAGCAGCTCGGGACAGACGGCCCTGGAAGGCTACACCTTC. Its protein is CASSSGQTALEGYTF.

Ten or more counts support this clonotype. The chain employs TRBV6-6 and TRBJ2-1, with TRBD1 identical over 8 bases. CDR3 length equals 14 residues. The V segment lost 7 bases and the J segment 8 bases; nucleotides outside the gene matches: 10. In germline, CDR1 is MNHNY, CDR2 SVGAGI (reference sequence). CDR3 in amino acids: CASTKDRVTDEQFF. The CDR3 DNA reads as TGTGCCAGCACCAAGGACAGGGTCACGGATGAGCAGTTCTTC.

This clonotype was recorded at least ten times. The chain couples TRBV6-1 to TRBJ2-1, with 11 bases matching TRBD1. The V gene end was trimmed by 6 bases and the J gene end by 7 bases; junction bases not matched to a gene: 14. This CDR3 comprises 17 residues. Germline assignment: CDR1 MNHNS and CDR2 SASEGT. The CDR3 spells CASSQDRGLSIPNEQFF. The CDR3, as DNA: TGTGCCAGCAGCCAGGACAGGGGGCTGTCCATTCCTAATGAGCAGTTCTTC.